This entry lists 12 T cell receptor beta chains sequenced from one sample in a study of Ad26.COV2.S vaccination and SARS-CoV-2 variants. Produced via immunoSEQ multiplex PCR; TCRdb's table is partial and in-frame only. The profile shows some 350,000 clones, about 91% of them singletons. Sequenced material: peripheral blood, taken after recovery from COVID-19. The receptor set was obtained from a human donor who had recovered from COVID-19.

The rearrangement uses TRBV10-1 and TRBJ2-7; TRBD1 matches at 11 bases. Germline assignment: CDR1 WNHNN and CDR2 SYGVQD (reference sequence). The CDR3 covers 15 residues. V was pared by 5 bases and J by 3 bases, with 6 bases of the junction left unmatched. CDR3 DNA: TGCGCCAGCAGTTCCGGGACAGGGGGGTTCTACGAGCAGTACTTC. Amino acid sequence: CASSSGTGGFYEQYF.

The chain recombines TRBV19 with TRBJ2-5, with 7 bases lining up with TRBD2. V shed 0 bases and J 3 bases; nucleotides not matched to a gene: 7. This CDR3 comprises 16 residues. Germline V gene data show CDR1 as LNHDA and CDR2 as SQIVND (reference sequence). CDR3 sequence reads: CASSIDYGGGKETQYF. In nucleotides, the CDR3 is TGTGCCAGTAGTATAGATTACGGCGGGGGTAAAGAGACCCAGTACTTC.

The chain combines TRBV29-1 with TRBJ1-2; D unclear. The CDR3 is made up of 12 amino acids. Germline CDR1 and CDR2: SQVTM and ANQGSEA. Trimming left V 4 bases short and J 8 bases short, with 14 bases between. DNA of the CDR3: TGCAGCGTTGGGGCCAGGCCCTTGGGCTACACCTTC. This gives the protein CSVGARPLGYTF.

The CDR3 here is CASSLAYRGPNTEAFF. The CDR3 DNA follows: TGCGCCAGCAGCTTGGCATATCGGGGGCCGAACACTGAAGCTTTCTTT. The chain is built from TRBV5-1 and TRBJ1-1; tentatively, D is TRBD1 (6 bases). Germline values: CDR1 SGHRS, CDR2 YFSETQ. This CDR3 has 16 amino acids. V lost 0 bases, J lost 1 base, and 13 bases lay in between.

The CDR3 bases are TGTGCCAGCAGCCGCGGGACAGGCCGCAATCAGCCCCAGCATTTT. Protein product: CASSRGTGRNQPQHF. The chain is built from TRBV5-6 and TRBJ1-5; 8 bases fit TRBD1. Germline lookup yields CDR1 SGHDT and CDR2 YYEEEE. The V segment lost 4 bases and the J segment 2 bases; nucleotides outside the gene matches: 5. This CDR3 contains 15 residues. The entire variable domain, with the rest obtained from reference TRBV5-6 and TRBJ1-5, is as follows: DAGVTQSPTHLIKTRGQQVTLRCSPKSGHDTVSWYQQALGQGPQFIFQYYEEEERQRGNFPDRFSGHQFPNYSSELNVNALLLGDSALYLCASSRGTGRNQPQHFGDGTRLSIL.

The chain has TRBV24-1 and TRBJ2-2, with 8 bases fitting TRBD1. V lost 12 bases, J lost 5 bases, and 7 bases stayed unmatched. Per germline, CDR1 KGHDR and CDR2 SFDVKD. CDR3 size: 13 residues. CDR3 residues: CAAEQGATGELFF. The CDR3 coding sequence is TGTGCCGCAGAGCAGGGGGCGACCGGGGAGCTGTTTTTT.

This rearrangement joins TRBV19 to TRBJ1-2, with TRBD1 identical over 9 bases. The CDR3 length is 14 residues. Germline assignment: CDR1 LNHDA and CDR2 SQIVND (reference sequence). The trim removed 10 bases at V and 8 bases at J, leaving 14 bases unmatched. CDR3 nucleotide sequence: TGTGCCATAGGTGGACAACAGGGGGCTTTCGGCTACACCTTC. Translating it yields CAIGGQQGAFGYTF.

The rearrangement links TRBV7-2 to TRBJ1-3; D gene ambiguous. The CDR3 totals 15 residues. Germline V gene sequence: CDR1 SGHTA, CDR2 FQGNSA. Trimming removed 4 bases from V and 5 bases from J, with 15 bases in between. The CDR3: CASSSNNAGRNTIYF. The DNA of the CDR3 is TGTGCCAGCAGCTCAAACAATGCTGGTCGAAACACCATATATTTT. The full variable domain, rest sourced from reference TRBV7-2 and TRBJ1-3, is GAGVSQSPSNKVTEKGKDVELRCDPISGHTALYWYRQSLGQGLEFLIYFQGNSAPDKSGLPSDRFSAERTGGSVSTLTIQRTQQEDSAVYLCASSSNNAGRNTIYFGEGSWLTVV.

The rearrangement uses TRBV18 and TRBJ1-4; D perhaps matches TRBD1 (5 bases). Germline-derived CDR1 and CDR2 are KGHSH and LQKENI. V was cut by 1 base and J by 0 bases, with 15 bases left in between. The CDR3 loop spans 18 amino acids. The CDR3 DNA reads TGTGCCAGCTCACCACTCGAGGGGCCCAGGGCAACTAATGAAAAACTGTTTTTT. This gives the protein CASSPLEGPRATNEKLFF.

This chain connects TRBV4-3 to TRBJ2-3; unclear D gene. Germline assignment: CDR1 LGHNA and CDR2 YSLEER. The CDR3 contains 13 residues. Trimming took off 1 base at V and 6 bases at J, with 8 bases between the two ends. CDR3 in amino acids: CASSQALWDTQYF. DNA of the CDR3: TGCGCCAGCAGCCAAGCACTATGGGATACGCAGTATTTT.

This chain uses TRBV5-4 with TRBJ1-4, with D possibly being TRBD1 (5 bases). Trimming stripped 4 bases from V and 4 bases from J, with 14 bases between. The CDR3 contains 15 residues. Germline CDR1 is SGHNT and CDR2 is YYREEE (reference sequence). CDR3 sequence: CASSNPGPLNEKLFF. In DNA form, the CDR3 reads TGTGCCAGCAGCAACCCAGGGCCTCTTAATGAAAAACTGTTTTTT.

The V and J genes are TRBV5-1 and TRBJ2-5, with 11 bases matching TRBD2. CDR1 SGHRS and CDR2 YFSETQ come from the germline V gene. V trimming: 4 bases; J trimming: 1 base; junction bases outside the gene matches: 9. This CDR3 contains 17 residues. In nucleotides, the CDR3 is TGCGCCAGCAGCGCGACCGAGGGACTAGCGGTCCAAGAGACCCAGTACTTC. Translated: CASSATEGLAVQETQYF.